Listed below are T cell receptor beta chains from one sample, sequenced in a study of blood T cell repertoires in COVID-19. Using immunoSEQ multiplex PCR, the repertoire was profiled, and TCRdb retains in-frame clones only, with some absent. The repertoire holds approximately 200,000 clones, 75% to 85% seen once, with approximately 10% in the top ten. Sequenced input: PBMCs or T cells enriched from blood (not recorded which). The receptors stem from a man aged 35 to 55 who had recovered from COVID-19. Both conserved end residues are part of each CDR3. D genes are given only for firm matches. Only part of the rows carry a size: once, few, many, or a class if the clone is expanded.

clone_size	v_call	d_call	j_call	cdr3_aa	cdr3_nt
NA	TRBV6-5	NA	TRBJ2-5	CASSYGGSVAQETQYF	TGTGCCAGCAGTTATGGCGGAAGCGTGGCGCAAGAGACCCAGTACTTC
NA	TRBV6-2/TRBV6-3	NA	TRBJ2-2	CASSYPVGQNTGELFF	TGTGCCAGCAGTTACCCCGTGGGACAGAACACCGGGGAGCTGTTTTTT
NA	TRBV7-2	NA	TRBJ1-2	CASSLGRLYGYTF	TGTGCCAGCAGCTTAGGCCGACTTTATGGCTACACCTTC
NA	TRBV7-3	TRBD2	TRBJ2-3	CASSYVAGGQNTQYF	TGTGCCAGCAGCTACGTAGCGGGAGGTCAAAACACGCAGTATTTT
few	TRBV19	TRBD1	TRBJ1-2	CASSFTGTEYGYTF	TGTGCCAGTAGTTTCACCGGGACAGAATATGGCTACACCTTC
once	TRBV5-4	NA	TRBJ2-4	CASSFPGENIQYF	TGTGCCAGCAGCTTTCCGGGGGAAAACATTCAGTACTTC
NA	TRBV10-3	NA	TRBJ2-3	CAISGGDTQYF	TGTGCCATCAGCGGAGGCGATACGCAGTATTTT
NA	TRBV5-4	TRBD2	TRBJ2-3	CASSSLAGGLEDTQYF	TGTGCCAGCAGCTCCTTAGCGGGAGGGCTTGAAGATACGCAGTATTTT
NA	TRBV2	NA	TRBJ1-2	CASSERRQAVNYGYTF	TGTGCCAGCAGTGAACGGCGACAGGCCGTTAACTATGGCTACACCTTC
once	TRBV2	NA	TRBJ2-1	CASSGRPSDEQFF	TGTGCCAGCAGTGGGAGGCCCAGCGATGAGCAGTTCTTC
NA	TRBV7-3	NA	TRBJ2-7	CASSFAGYGVHEQYF	TGTGCCAGCAGTTTTGCAGGGTATGGGGTGCACGAGCAGTACTTC
NA	TRBV28	TRBD1	TRBJ2-2	CASSLRGLNTGELFF	TGTGCCAGCAGTTTGAGGGGGCTAAACACCGGGGAGCTGTTTTTT
NA	TRBV6-5	NA	TRBJ1-1	CASSYSRVAEAFF	TGTGCCAGCAGTTACTCGAGAGTAGCTGAAGCTTTCTTT
NA	TRBV6-5	TRBD2	TRBJ2-3	CASTASGSNTQYF	TGTGCCAGCACGGCTAGCGGGAGTAACACGCAGTATTTT
NA	TRBV19	NA	TRBJ2-5	CASSIGGGSQETQYF	TGTGCCAGTAGTATTGGGGGGGGCAGCCAAGAGACCCAGTACTTC
NA	TRBV29-1	NA	TRBJ1-5	CSAATTAGTNSNQPQHF	TGCAGCGCTGCGACAACAGCCGGGACAAATAGCAATCAGCCCCAGCATTTT
NA	TRBV18	TRBD1	TRBJ1-2	CASSPGTDFYGYTF	TGTGCCAGCTCACCAGGGACAGATTTCTATGGCTACACCTTC
NA	TRBV2	NA	TRBJ2-3	CASSESGGHTQYF	TGTGCCAGCAGTGAGTCGGGGGGCCATACGCAGTATTTT
NA	TRBV6-5	NA	TRBJ1-1	CASSYGQMNTEAFF	TGTGCCAGCAGTTATGGGCAGATGAACACTGAAGCTTTCTTT
many	TRBV28	NA	TRBJ1-2	CASSSDGYTF	TGTGCCAGCAGTTCGGATGGCTACACCTTC
NA	TRBV18	TRBD1	TRBJ1-6	CASSEGQGMGHSPLHF	TGTGCCAGCTCAGAAGGACAGGGGATGGGACATTCACCCCTCCACTTT
NA	TRBV3-1/TRBV3-2	TRBD1	TRBJ2-1	CASSQGTGGEQFF	TGTGCCAGCAGCCAAGGGACAGGGGGCGAGCAGTTCTTC
once	TRBV11-2	NA	TRBJ1-1	CASSLRFGGENTEAFF	TGTGCCAGCAGCTTAAGGTTCGGAGGAGAGAACACTGAAGCTTTCTTT
NA	TRBV18	NA	TRBJ1-5	CASSPPVGAGQPQHF	TGTGCCAGCTCACCACCGGTAGGGGCTGGTCAGCCCCAGCATTTT
NA	TRBV5-6	TRBD1	TRBJ1-2	CASSSWTGGDGYTF	TGTGCCAGCAGCTCCTGGACAGGGGGGGATGGCTACACCTTC
NA	TRBV28	NA	TRBJ1-2	CASSLSQAFYGYTF	TGTGCCAGCAGCCTCTCTCAGGCGTTCTATGGCTACACCTTC
NA	TRBV5-1	TRBD1	TRBJ1-2	CASSSTRQGGGYTF	TGCGCCAGCTCCTCCACCCGACAGGGGGGTGGCTACACCTTC
NA	TRBV27	TRBD2	TRBJ2-1	CASSFRGTSGHNEQFF	TGTGCCAGCAGTTTTCGCGGGACTAGCGGTCACAATGAGCAGTTCTTC
NA	TRBV15	TRBD1	TRBJ2-1	CATSRGDSKDEQFF	TGTGCCACCAGCAGAGGGGACAGTAAGGATGAGCAGTTCTTC
NA	TRBV5-4	NA	TRBJ1-1	CASSLPGQLNTEAFF	TGTGCCAGCAGCCTACCCGGACAGCTGAACACTGAAGCTTTCTTT
NA	TRBV9	TRBD1	TRBJ2-7	CASSRQGSPSYEQYF	TGTGCCAGCAGCCGACAGGGGAGTCCCTCCTACGAGCAGTACTTC
once	TRBV4-2	TRBD2	TRBJ2-7	CASSQLAGGPLGPYEQYF	TGTGCCAGCAGCCAACTAGCGGGAGGGCCGCTTGGTCCCTACGAGCAGTACTTC
NA	TRBV7-2	TRBD1	TRBJ1-5	CASSLSGGTNQPQHF	TGTGCCAGCAGCTTATCAGGGGGAACCAATCAGCCCCAGCATTTT
NA	TRBV28	TRBD1	TRBJ1-5	CASSLDRGHQPQHF	TGTGCCAGCAGTCTTGACAGGGGGCATCAGCCCCAGCATTTT
few	TRBV10-3	NA	TRBJ2-3	CAITALNGSSTDTQYF	TGTGCCATCACGGCGCTGAACGGGTCTAGCACAGATACGCAGTATTTT